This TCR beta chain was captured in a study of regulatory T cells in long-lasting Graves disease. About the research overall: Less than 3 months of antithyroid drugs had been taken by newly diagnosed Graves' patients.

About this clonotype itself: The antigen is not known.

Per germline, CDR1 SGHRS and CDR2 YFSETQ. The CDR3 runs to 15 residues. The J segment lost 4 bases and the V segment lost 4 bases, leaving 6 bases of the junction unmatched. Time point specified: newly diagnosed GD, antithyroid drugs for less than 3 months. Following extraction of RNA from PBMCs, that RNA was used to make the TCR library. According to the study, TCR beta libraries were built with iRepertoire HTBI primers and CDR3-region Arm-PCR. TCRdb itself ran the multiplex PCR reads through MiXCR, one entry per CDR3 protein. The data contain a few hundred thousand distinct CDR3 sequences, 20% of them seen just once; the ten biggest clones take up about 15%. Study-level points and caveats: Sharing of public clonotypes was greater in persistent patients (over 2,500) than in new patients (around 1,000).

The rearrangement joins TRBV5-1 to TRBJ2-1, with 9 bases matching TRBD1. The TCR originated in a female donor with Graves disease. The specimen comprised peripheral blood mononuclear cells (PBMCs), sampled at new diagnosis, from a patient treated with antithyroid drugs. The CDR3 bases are TGCGCCAGCAGCCCTGGGACAGGGTTTTACAATGAGCAGTTCTTC. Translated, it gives CASSPGTGFYNEQFF.